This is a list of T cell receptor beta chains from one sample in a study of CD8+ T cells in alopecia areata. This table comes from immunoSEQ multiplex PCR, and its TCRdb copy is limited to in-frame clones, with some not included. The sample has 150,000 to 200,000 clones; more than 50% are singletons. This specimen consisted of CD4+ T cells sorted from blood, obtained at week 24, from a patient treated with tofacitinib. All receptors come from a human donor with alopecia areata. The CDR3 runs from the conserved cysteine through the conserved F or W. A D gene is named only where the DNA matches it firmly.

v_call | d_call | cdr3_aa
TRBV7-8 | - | CASSLDTGFSSYEQYF
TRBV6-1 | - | CASRLGTGELFF
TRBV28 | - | CASSRPSWGGLETQYF
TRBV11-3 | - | CASTGTGELFF
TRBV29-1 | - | CSVAVDREYGYTF
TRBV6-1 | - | CASSENFGVTEAFF
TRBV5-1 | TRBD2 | CASSPRTSGGAETQYF
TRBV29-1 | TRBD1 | CSVGTGGNYGYTF
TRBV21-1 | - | CASSILPRRRRGANVLTF
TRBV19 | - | CASRQDFYGYTF
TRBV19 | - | CASGLGTGANVLTF
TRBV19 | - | CASSIGGRDQPQHF
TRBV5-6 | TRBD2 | CASSLPSGGREQYF
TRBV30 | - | CAWSRGITYEQYF
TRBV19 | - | CASTQGGIGRSDGYTF
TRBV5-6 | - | CASSLRIFSTDTQYF
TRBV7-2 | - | CASSPASRGTEAFF
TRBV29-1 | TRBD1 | CSVENRGSSEKLFF
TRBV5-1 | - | CASSLGTVNTEAFF